Included here is one T cell receptor beta chain sequence, with context. Antigen: not known. RNA transcripts yielded amplified TCR beta CDR3 regions. HTBI primers were employed in first-round RT-PCR, then a second-round multiplex PCR followed. TCRdb re-analysed the multiplex PCR reads in MiXCR, keeping a single row per CDR3 protein. The table lists 230,000 or so distinct CDR3 sequences, around 45% of them singletons. The data were taken from a study of Graves' ophthalmopathy and Graves' hyperthyroidism. For the study at large: Peripheral blood samples were taken at initial diagnosis, before any treatment.

CDR3 length equals 11 residues. Trimming shortened V by 3 bases and J by 11 bases, and 10 bases separated the two germline ends. CDR1 is ENHRY, CDR2 SYGVKD, per germline. Disease in donors with ophthalmopathy had moderate-to-severe activity, CAS ≥3, NOSPECS ≥4 and under 3 months' duration. Regarding the study as a whole: The model's prediction of ophthalmopathy progression had roughly 70% sensitivity and around 77% specificity. Blood also contained most of the expanded thyroid clonotypes above 0.001 frequency.

The TCR comes from an adult man with Graves' ophthalmopathy. Source material: peripheral blood. V and J are TRBV10-3 and TRBJ1-1; D perhaps matches TRBD1 (5 bases). CDR3 nucleotides: TGTGCCATCAGTGATTCGGGGGTGGCTTTCTTT. As protein: CAISDSGVAFF.